The subject of this entry is one T cell receptor beta chain. Its antigen remains unknown. Germline V gene sequence: CDR1 SGDLS, CDR2 YYNGEE. With 0 bases removed from V and 4 bases from J, the gap between germline ends came to 11 bases. The CDR3 runs 14 residues. The data derive from a study of blood T cells in healthy people across ages. Study-level results: Diversity figures derived from one million T cells were judged to underestimate the true value.

Using a J-beta primer mix together with a sample-barcoded 5' primer, a second PCR was run for roughly 6 to 12 cycles. TCRdb passed the 5' RACE reads through MiXCR, listing each CDR3 protein once. Among nearly 1 million distinct CDR3 sequences listed, roughly 51% were seen once. Sequencing input: blood. The origin of this receptor is a woman aged 60-75 years in good health. This rearrangement joins TRBV9 to TRBJ2-7; no reliable D call. CDR3 sequence reads: CASSVDWGAYEQYF. The CDR3 DNA sequence: TGTGCCAGCAGCGTAGACTGGGGTGCGTACGAGCAGTACTTC.